Below, 8 T cell receptor beta chains from the same sample are listed, as sequenced in a study of control samples from healthy donors and cancer patients. Produced via immunoSEQ multiplex PCR; TCRdb's table is partial and in-frame only. This sample has fewer than 110,000 clones; around 89% occur once, and the top ten carry 7.8%. The specimen sequenced was blood. The source is a man aged 25-40 years in good health.

The genes are TRBV20-1 and TRBJ2-3; D not certain. This CDR3 contains 14 residues. V was shortened by 3 bases and J by 1 base, with 11 bases between the two germline ends. Germline CDR1 reads DFQATT; CDR2 reads SNEGSKA (reference sequence). The CDR3 nucleotides read TGCAGTGCTAGTCCATTCCGGGGCACAGATACGCAGTATTTT. Protein: CSASPFRGTDTQYF.

This clone was counted once. The V and J genes are TRBV29-1 and TRBJ1-4, with 8 nucleotides matching TRBD1. J was trimmed by 4 bases and V by 5 bases; bases with no gene match: 6. The CDR3 contains 14 residues. CDR1 and CDR2 (germline): SQVTM, ANQGSEA. The CDR3 DNA reads TGCAGCGTTAAAGTAGGACAGGGTAATGAAAAACTGTTTTTT. Its translation: CSVKVGQGNEKLFF. Filled out from reference TRBV29-1 and TRBJ1-4, the complete variable domain reads SAVISQKPSRDICQRGTSLTIQCQVDSQVTMMFWYRQQPGQSLTLIATANQGSEATYESGFVIDKFPISRPNLTFSTLTVSNMSPEDSSIYLCSVKVGQGNEKLFFGSGTQLSVL.

The chain has TRBV9 and TRBJ1-1; possibly TRBD1 for D (6 bases). The CDR3 has 18 amino acids. V was pared by 2 bases and J by 7 bases, with 27 bases between. Looked up from germline, CDR1 is SGDLS and CDR2 is YYNGEE. The CDR3 nucleotides are TGTGCCAGCAGCGTTGGGAGCGAGGGGGGGGCAAGGTTGATTGAAGCTTTCTTT. It codes for CASSVGSEGGARLIEAFF.

This clone was seen only a few times. This chain connects TRBV6-5 to TRBJ1-3; 7 bases map to TRBD1. The CDR3 runs to 15 residues. The germline V gene encodes CDR1 MNHEY and CDR2 SVGAGI. The V segment lost 6 bases and the J segment 3 bases; nucleotides outside the gene matches: 8. The CDR3 sequence is CASSPRQGLGNTIYF. CDR3 nucleotides: TGTGCCAGCAGCCCCAGACAGGGCCTTGGAAACACCATATATTTT.

In its sample, this clone was seen a few times. This rearrangement joins TRBV7-2 to TRBJ1-2; D is ambiguous. V was trimmed by 2 bases and J by 2 bases, leaving 9 bases between them. Per germline, CDR1 SGHTA and CDR2 FQGNSA. The CDR3 runs 14 residues. CDR3 sequence reads: CASSLLTRNYGYTF. CDR3 nucleotides: TGTGCCAGCAGCTTATTGACGAGAAACTATGGCTACACCTTC. Drawing the rest from reference TRBV7-2 and TRBJ1-2, the complete variable domain is GAGVSQSPSNKVTEKGKDVELRCDPISGHTALYWYRQSLGQGLEFLIYFQGNSAPDKSGLPSDRFSAERTGGSVSTLTIQRTQQEDSAVYLCASSLLTRNYGYTFGSGTRLTVV.

The chain combines TRBV19 with TRBJ2-3; no definite D call. The CDR3 is made up of 13 amino acids. V was shortened by 2 bases and J by 4 bases, with 7 bases between the two germline ends. Germline loops: CDR1 LNHDA, CDR2 SQIVND (reference sequence). The chain's CDR3 is CASSIRSPDTQYF. The CDR3, as DNA: TGTGCCAGTAGTATAAGGTCTCCAGATACGCAGTATTTT.

This clone was picked up one time. This chain connects TRBV29-1 to TRBJ2-3; 8 bases agree with TRBD2. There are 13 residues in the CDR3. Germline V gene sequence: CDR1 SQVTM, CDR2 ANQGSEA. The ends lost 4 bases at V and 6 bases at J; junction bases unmatched: 6. The CDR3 DNA follows: TGCAGCGTTGTGGTCGGGGGGGCGGATACGCAGTATTTT. Translation: CSVVVGGADTQYF.

The chain joins TRBV10-2 to TRBJ1-1, with unresolved D. CDR1 and CDR2 from the germline V gene are WSHSY and SAAADI. The CDR3 contains 13 residues. V lost 6 bases, J lost 1 base, and 9 bases lay in between. Written as DNA, the CDR3 is TGCGCCAGCAGCGACCAGCCGAACACTGAAGCTTTCTTT. Translating it yields CASSDQPNTEAFF.